The clone carrying this TCR beta chain was detected only a few times. Its matching antigen is unknown. Incorporated into the TCR beta cDNA libraries were unique molecular identifiers, which served to reduce PCR and sequencing biases. A population of 1 to 10 million T cells gave rise to 450,000 to 500,000 cDNA molecules. Each CDR3 protein gets one entry after TCRdb re-called the PCR reads with MiXCR. This sample has roughly 540,000 distinct CDR3 sequences, with around 31% found just once. The data are from a study of post-analysis software for immune sequencing data. The germline V gene encodes CDR1 MRHNA and CDR2 SNTAGT. Losses at the gene ends were 4 bases for V and 4 bases for J; bases not matched to a gene: 1. The CDR3 length is 14 residues. Findings of the study overall: TRBV segments more frequent in patients than in controls numbered roughly 5 and included TRBV5-6, TRBV5-1 and TRBV20-1.

The TCR sequence derives from a girl under 18 with multiple sclerosis. This sequence joins TRBV6-4 and TRBJ2-2, with 9 bases fitting TRBD1. Material for sequencing was blood. CDR3 in DNA: TGTGCCAGCAGTGGACAGGGGGGCACCGGGGAGCTGTTTTTT. It codes for CASSGQGGTGELFF.